This entry describes one T cell receptor (beta chain). Its antigen has not been determined. No quality values exist for individual bases; no much larger clone is one base distant. This sample is part of a study of blood T cell repertoires in COVID-19 (dated by TCRdb to the early 2020s). About the investigation overall: The collaborator samples originated in the United States, Italy and Spain and spanned the acute and convalescent phases of COVID-19. A freely available public database, intended as a resource for researchers studying the immune response to SARS-CoV-2, is where the repertoires were released. The dataset comprised deeply sampled blood TCRbeta repertoires from subjects exposed to, actively infected with, or recovered from COVID-19. The samples were drawn from two sources: the first 160 participants of the ongoing ImmuneRACE study, and 1,200 or so subjects contributed by 6 global collaborators. Where available, HLA class I and class II types were obtained from metadata supplied by the sample provider rather than from assay-based typing. Sample metadata almost always included a de-identified subject ID, COVID-19 status, age in years and sex. The prospective study material was composed of cDNA or gDNA derived from T cells, B-cell-depleted T cells, or PBMCs. General findings and caveats noted by the study authors: How much clinical and demographic metadata was included differed by source and by participant, and the metadata was provided uncurated.

TCRbeta CDR3 regions were amplified from genomic DNA using the immunoSEQ Assay, a bias-controlled multiplex PCR. The authors' analysis ran thus. Within the assay, amplification of reference gene primers was used to estimate how many nucleated cells each sample contained. To quantify the absolute abundance of each unique TCRbeta CDR3 rearrangement, sequence reads were collapsed and filtered. For each sample, productive Simpson clonality was calculated as the square root of Simpson's diversity index across productive rearrangements. In TCRdb, the immuneACCESS table is reduced to in-frame sequences with V and J assigned. These tables do not hold every clone; where another copy was compared, an unresolved V gene accounts for under half, and the others remain unexplained. V and J calls plus clone size are reproduced from that table; the DNA served to infer D and trimming. Present in this sample are more than 25,000 clones, roughly 88% of which were seen just once. The ten biggest clones cover roughly 13% of the sample.

Whole blood was collected in K2EDTA tubes by collaborating institutions according to the institutions' own protocols. Collaborator samples were shipped for TCRbeta analysis as frozen whole blood, isolated PBMCs, or DNA extracted from either sample type. The cysteine opens and the phenylalanine closes a CDR3 of 12 amino acids. The only DNA kept is the CDR3, 36 bases in frame from the first base. V and J are truncated by 5 bases and 1 base respectively, leaving an intervening sequence of 5 bases. CDR1 LNHDA and CDR2 SQIVND were looked up in the germline V gene (reference sequence). This TCR came from a human donor in a cohort sampled during active COVID-19. Material: peripheral blood. This chain is built from TRBV19 and TRBJ1-1; the D gene assignment is ambiguous. The base sequence is TGTGCCAGTAGTTTGAGGAACACTGAAGCTTTCTTT. Its amino acids are CASSLRNTEAFF.